These T cell receptor beta chains were read from a single sample in a study of PD-1 blockade in classical Hodgkin lymphoma. Sequencing used immunoSEQ multiplex PCR; TCRdb keeps in-frame clones, though not all of them. The sample lists about 25,000 clones; roughly four fifths were seen once. Here the sequenced sample was peripheral blood mononuclear cells (PBMCs), taken before the fourth cycle of nivolumab. The receptors here all came from a human donor with classical Hodgkin lymphoma. Both conserved end residues are trimmed from each CDR3.

v_gene	CDR3aa
TRBV29-1	SVEDQASEYNEQF
TRBV7-9	ASTIWGYGYT
TRBV7-6	ASSPTGGAGGANVLT
TRBV9	ASSAALRDEQY
TRBV6-5	ASRDDRDPQETQY
TRBV10-3	AISPRPSNQPQH
TRBV29-1	SVDDTGSGELF
TRBV19	ASSISGGTTYEQY
TRBV7-9	ASSPRTGGYLGPNEKLF
TRBV2	ASSVAVSPNEQF
TRBV9	ASSFRRDVGTGELF
TRBV7-8	ASSPLSGPKLYEQY
TRBV4-1	ASSQPGQGNEQF
TRBV7-9	ASSYFYGPGELF
TRBV27	ATFSGNTIY
TRBV30	AWNLRASYEQY
TRBV7-9	ASSLDLARVSYEQY
TRBV6-1	ASSERGWGNQPQH
TRBV4-3	ASSQDLSPRGVGELF
TRBV28	ASSLASDQADTQY
TRBV29-1	SVADTGFSYEQY
TRBV5-1	ASSSRTGGTEAF
TRBV28	ASSLSRDQY
TRBV2	ASSEEVNYGYT
TRBV6-6	ASSRVDTYEQY
TRBV18	ASSPGADLANYEQY
TRBV30	AWSVMLAGLREQF
TRBV6-1	ASSGRYSNQPQH
TRBV5-1	ASSFYGASPEQY